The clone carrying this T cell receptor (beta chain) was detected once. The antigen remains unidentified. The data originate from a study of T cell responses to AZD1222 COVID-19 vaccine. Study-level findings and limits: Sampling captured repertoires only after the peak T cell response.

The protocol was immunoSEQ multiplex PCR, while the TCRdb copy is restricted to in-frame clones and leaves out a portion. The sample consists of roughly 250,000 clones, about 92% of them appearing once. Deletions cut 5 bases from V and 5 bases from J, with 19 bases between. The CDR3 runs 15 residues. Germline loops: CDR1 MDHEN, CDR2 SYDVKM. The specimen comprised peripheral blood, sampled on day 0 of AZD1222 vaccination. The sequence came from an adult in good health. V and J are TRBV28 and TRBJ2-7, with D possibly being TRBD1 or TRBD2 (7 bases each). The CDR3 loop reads CASSTTGRGADEQYF. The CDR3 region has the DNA TGTGCCAGCAGTACGACAGGGAGGGGAGCGGACGAGCAGTACTTC.